Shown below are 2 T cell receptor beta chains from a single sample sequenced in a study of radiation and T cells in renal cell carcinoma. Only in-frame clones appear in the TCRdb table, and some are missing; sequencing was by immunoSEQ multiplex PCR. In the table there are more than 20,000 clones, approximately 81% of which are singletons. Described time point: blood 2 weeks post-SBRT. Sample treatment: 15 Gy SBRT to primary tumor, nephrectomy 4 weeks later. Sequencing used blood, obtained from a patient whose treatment included radiotherapy and nephrectomy. These receptors were taken from a man in his 60s with renal cell carcinoma.

The gene calls are TRBV12-5 and TRBJ2-5; D is uncertain. This CDR3 spans 14 amino acids. Trimming cost V 6 bases and J 5 bases, with 16 bases left between them. The V gene's germline CDR1 is LGHNT and CDR2 FRNRAP. In DNA, the CDR3 is TGTGCTAGTGGGTGGGAATCCACCAGGGAGACCCAGTACTTC. It translates to CASGWESTRETQYF.

This clone has only one observation. V gene TRBV7-2 combines with J gene TRBJ2-5, with TRBD1 matching 8 bases. With 2 bases clipped from V and 5 bases from J, the junction kept 7 bases outside the gene matches. The germline gives CDR1 SGHTA, CDR2 FQGNSA. The CDR3 extends over 15 amino acids. The CDR3 DNA is TGTGCCAGCAGCTTAAAGGCAGGGGGCATGGAGACCCAGTACTTC. This gives the protein CASSLKAGGMETQYF.